The clone carrying this T cell receptor beta chain was observed once. As yet, its antigen is unknown. The germline gives CDR1 DFQATT, CDR2 SNEGSKA (reference sequence). Trimming took 3 bases from V and 1 from J; bases not matched to a gene: 2. The CDR3 is 13 amino acids. Assay used: immunoSEQ multiplex PCR; TCRdb lists only in-frame clones, some missing. The sample consists of approximately 130,000 clones, roughly 93% of them appearing once. The data were obtained in a study of T cell responses to AZD1222 COVID-19 vaccine. Study-wide results and limits: Most donors were white British and more were female, and clonal diversity was possibly underestimated.

Sequencing was performed on peripheral blood, taken on day 0 of AZD1222 vaccination. The source of this sequence is an adult in good health. The rearrangement links TRBV20-1 to TRBJ2-5; 7 bases align to TRBD2. The CDR3 coding sequence is TGCAGTGCTAGTACTAGCGCCCAAGAGACCCAGTACTTC. Its protein is CSASTSAQETQYF.